Presented here are 3 T cell receptor beta chains from one specimen sequenced in a study of T cell changes during pregnancy in multiple sclerosis. Clones were sequenced by immunoSEQ multiplex PCR, and TCRdb holds only the in-frame ones, with some missing. The sample carries around 50,000 clones, 80% to 90% recorded once. The specimen comprised CD8+ T cells from peripheral blood mononuclear cells, sampled in the second trimester of pregnancy. Receptors originate from a female donor with multiple sclerosis, enrolled in a pregnancy study.

The genes are TRBV2 and TRBJ2-7, with TRBD2 as a possible D gene (7 bases). CDR1 is SNHLY and CDR2 is FYNNEI in the germline V gene. Trimming left V 10 bases short and J 5 bases short, with 18 bases between. The CDR3 covers 13 residues. The CDR3 nucleotides are TGTGCCACCTCACAGGGAGGGGTGAACGAGCAGTACTTC. Translating it yields CATSQGGVNEQYF.

The chain recombines TRBV18 with TRBJ2-6; possibly TRBD2 for D (6 bases). Germline V gives CDR1 KGHSH, CDR2 LQKENI. The CDR3 totals 16 residues. Trimming pared 0 bases from V and 3 bases from J, leaving 9 bases between. CDR3 DNA: TGTGCCAGCTCACCACCGGAGGGGTATGGGGCCAACGTCCTGACTTTC. This sequence encodes CASSPPEGYGANVLTF.

The chain combines TRBV6-1 with TRBJ2-7; TRBD2 might be the D (6 bases). This CDR3 contains 14 residues. V dropped 0 bases and J dropped 11 bases, with 17 bases sitting between them. Germline CDR1 MNHNS, CDR2 SASEGT. The CDR3 protein is CASSEAADPSGEYF. CDR3 DNA sequence: TGTGCCAGCAGTGAAGCTGCGGACCCCTCGGGGGAGTACTTC.